A selection of T cell receptor beta chains follows, all from one sample in a study of shared clonotypes between healthy human individuals. TCRdb keeps only in-frame clones here, not all; method: immunoSEQ multiplex PCR. This sample yields 1.6 million or so clones, of which approximately 98.5% are seen a single time; over 0.3% belongs to the top ten. Sequenced: naive CD4+ T cells sorted from blood. The receptor set was obtained from a man younger than 40 in good health. Both conserved end residues are trimmed from each CDR3. Fields, in order: J gene, V gene, CDR3 protein.

TRBJ2-2 TRBV4-2 ASSQSGTGELF
TRBJ1-4 TRBV28 ASSLEGYEKLF
TRBJ2-5 TRBV16 ASSRDIGQETQY
TRBJ2-1 TRBV29-1 SVLREGAYEQF
TRBJ1-1 TRBV16 ASSQSYGNTEAF
TRBJ2-7 TRBV7-2 ASSPTGGPYEQY
TRBJ1-4 TRBV5-5 ASSLNQVYNEKLF
TRBJ2-3 TRBV7-6 ASSLVGTSGSNTQY
TRBJ1-2 TRBV5-1 ASSSGTGVISYGYT
TRBJ2-1 TRBV4-1 ASSLRLSGDSYNEQF
TRBJ2-5 TRBV7-8 ASSGGPAETQY
TRBJ2-4 TRBV18 ASSLQSGTSGYIAKNIQY
TRBJ2-7 TRBV7-9 ASSFGTSAYEQY
TRBJ2-2 TRBV5-4 ASSFLAGENTGELF
TRBJ2-2 TRBV5-4 ASSLRRQYNTGELF
TRBJ2-3 TRBV29-1 SVAGGPSTDTQY
TRBJ2-2 TRBV4-1 ASSQFPSGANTGELF
TRBJ2-5 TRBV7-2 ASSLVAAQETQY
TRBJ2-1 TRBV11-2 ASSLIAGVNEQF
TRBJ1-5 TRBV15 ATARVNQPQH
TRBJ1-4 TRBV4-2 ASSQVAGEEKLF
TRBJ2-1 TRBV10-2 ASRENTGTHNEQF
TRBJ1-5 TRBV28 ASSSNRDGVIRSNQPQH
TRBJ2-1 TRBV18 ASSPFIRETSPNEQF
TRBJ2-7 TRBV9 ASSPLREEFPSSYEQY
TRBJ2-1 TRBV28 ASGGRYNEQF
TRBJ2-2 TRBV2 ASRGRIEGTGELF
TRBJ2-1 TRBV27 ASSYSGRVVEQF
TRBJ2-2 TRBV9 ASSVAGLTNTGELF
TRBJ2-3 TRBV7-3 ASSLTATGVTDTQY
TRBJ2-1 TRBV5-6 ASSFLAGGVSYNEQF
TRBJ1-2 TRBV7-9 ASSLGGAGSGYT
TRBJ2-5 TRBV7-9 AAQGLAGVETQY
TRBJ2-5 TRBV5-4 ASSQGGPIGETQY
TRBJ2-7 TRBV10-3 AISDGGASSYEQY
TRBJ2-7 TRBV9 ASSVLSGGVYEQY
TRBJ1-2 TRBV18 ASSPPRDIYGYT
TRBJ2-7 TRBV5-4 ASSSMGREDYEQY
TRBJ2-1 TRBV5-4 ASRPGQMSSYNEQF
TRBJ2-2 TRBV5-4 ASSLELRGQTGELF
TRBJ2-3 TRBV5-1 ATKLAVSTDTQY
TRBJ2-7 TRBV7-3 ASSPQREGPYEQY
TRBJ2-7 TRBV18 ASALSRSPYEQY
TRBJ2-7 TRBV19 ASSITGTTYEQY
TRBJ2-1 TRBV27 ASSLDVEASQRSTQF